The rows below give T cell receptor beta chains drawn from one sample of a study of blood T cells in healthy people across ages. TCRdb redid the calling of the 5' RACE reads with MiXCR, one entry per CDR3 protein. The sample carries about 1.8 million distinct CDR3 sequences, around half recorded once. Sequenced: blood. The receptors were sampled from a woman aged 40-49 years in good health. The CDR3 runs from the conserved cysteine through the conserved F or W. D genes are given only for firm matches. Some rows have no size entry. The others give once, few or many, or a class for an expanded clone.

V,J,D,size,CDR3,DNA
TRBV6-5,TRBJ2-3,NA,NA,CASDDLGTQYF,TGTGCCAGCGACGACTTGGGTACGCAGTATTTT
TRBV7-2,TRBJ2-1,TRBD1,NA,CASSLDGGGPGGRNEQFF,TGTGCCAGCAGCTTAGATGGTGGTGGGCCAGGGGGCCGCAATGAGCAGTTCTTC
TRBV7-9,TRBJ1-6,NA,few,CATKLPDGVNSPLHF,TGTGCCACCAAACTTCCGGACGGGGTAAATTCACCCCTCCACTTT
TRBV6-6,TRBJ2-7,NA,many,CASNTGTYEQYF,TGTGCCAGCAATACTGGTACCTACGAGCAGTACTTC
TRBV20-1,TRBJ1-6,TRBD1,few,CSARTTGAINSPLHF,TGCAGTGCTAGAACGACAGGGGCTATTAATTCACCCCTCCACTTT
TRBV3-1,TRBJ2-3,TRBD2,NA,CASSQPQAGGRVNTQYF,TGTGCCAGCAGCCAACCACAGGCGGGGGGCCGTGTGAATACGCAGTATTTT
TRBV6-5,TRBJ2-5,NA,NA,CASSYIHRETQYF,TGTGCCAGCAGTTACATTCATCGAGAGACCCAGTACTTC
TRBV10-3,TRBJ2-1,TRBD1,NA,CAISGRTGGSHEQFF,TGTGCCATCAGTGGAAGGACAGGGGGCTCGCATGAGCAGTTCTTC
TRBV28,TRBJ2-5,TRBD2,NA,CASSLSWGGETQYF,TGTGCCAGCAGTTTATCGTGGGGAGGGGAGACCCAGTACTTC
TRBV7-2,TRBJ1-6,NA,few,CASSSVGGGNSPLHF,TGTGCCAGCAGCTCAGTGGGGGGCGGCAATTCACCCCTCCACTTT
TRBV2,TRBJ2-3,TRBD2,NA,CASSEETSGGMTLLTSTDTQYF,TGTGCCAGCAGTGAAGAGACTAGCGGGGGGATGACCCTACTTACTAGCACAGATACGCAGTATTTT
TRBV7-9,TRBJ1-5,NA,NA,CASSLEAKNQPQHF,TGTGCCAGCAGCTTAGAGGCAAAGAATCAGCCCCAGCATTTT
TRBV20-1,TRBJ2-1,TRBD1,NA,CSARSRTGALERNEQFF,TGCAGTGCTAGATCGCGGACAGGGGCATTAGAGAGAAATGAGCAGTTCTTC
TRBV13,TRBJ1-4,TRBD1,once,CASSDTGGPNEKLFF,TGTGCCAGCAGCGACACAGGGGGTCCTAATGAAAAACTGTTTTTT
TRBV20-1,TRBJ2-5,TRBD2,once,CSGIAGVQETQYF,TGCAGTGGTATAGCGGGGGTTCAAGAGACCCAGTACTTC
TRBV4-3,TRBJ2-4,NA,NA,CASSQARVGAKNIQYF,TGCGCCAGCAGCCAAGCCAGGGTGGGAGCCAAAAACATTCAGTACTTC
TRBV6-5,TRBJ2-7,TRBD1,few,CASRAGDRYYEQYF,TGTGCCAGCAGGGCCGGGGACAGATACTACGAGCAGTACTTC
TRBV28,TRBJ1-4,TRBD1,NA,CASNGPGQDNEKLFF,TGTGCCAGCAATGGACCGGGACAGGATAATGAAAAACTGTTTTTT
TRBV20-1,TRBJ2-5,NA,few,CTLKGGETQYF,TGCACCCTAAAGGGGGGGGAGACCCAGTACTTC
TRBV20-1,TRBJ2-4,TRBD1,NA,CSAPTGGDIQYF,TGCAGTGCTCCGACAGGGGGGGACATTCAGTACTTC
TRBV20-1,TRBJ2-1,NA,NA,CSARKGDAPRGEQFF,TGCAGTGCTAGAAAAGGAGATGCACCTCGGGGTGAGCAGTTCTTC
TRBV7-8,TRBJ1-2,NA,once,CASSARDGLPNYGYTF,TGTGCCAGCAGCGCAAGGGACGGACTTCCTAACTATGGCTACACCTTC
TRBV5-1,TRBJ2-7,TRBD2,NA,CASSLLTSSKGGEQYF,TGCGCCAGCAGCTTGTTGACTAGCTCAAAGGGAGGCGAGCAGTACTTC
TRBV18,TRBJ1-4,NA,NA,CASSPRQMSEKLFF,TGTGCCAGCTCACCCAGACAGATGTCTGAAAAACTGTTTTTT
TRBV5-5,TRBJ2-2,NA,NA,CASSNGQTNTGELFF,TGTGCCAGCAGCAACGGACAGACTAACACCGGGGAGCTGTTTTTT
TRBV3-1,TRBJ2-5,NA,NA,CASSQRGARNSETQYF,TGTGCCAGCAGCCAAAGGGGGGCCAGGAATAGCGAGACCCAGTACTTC
TRBV7-2,TRBJ2-5,NA,few,CASSMPTVYQETQYF,TGTGCCAGCAGCATGCCGACAGTGTACCAAGAGACCCAGTACTTC
TRBV27,TRBJ1-2,NA,once,CASSGRTDYLGYTF,TGTGCCAGCAGTGGCCGGACGGATTACCTTGGCTACACCTTC
TRBV29-1,TRBJ2-3,NA,NA,CSVEEPTDTQYF,TGCAGCGTTGAGGAACCCACAGATACGCAGTATTTT
TRBV7-2,TRBJ2-7,NA,few,CASSLEGGYYEQYF,TGTGCCAGCAGCTTAGAGGGGGGGTACTACGAGCAGTACTTC
TRBV5-6,TRBJ2-7,NA,few,CASSGWTESSYEQYF,TGTGCCAGCAGCGGATGGACAGAAAGTTCCTACGAGCAGTACTTC
TRBV7-3,TRBJ1-2,NA,few,CASSLSAGAHYGYTF,TGTGCCAGCAGCTTATCAGCAGGGGCCCACTATGGCTACACCTTC
TRBV7-3,TRBJ2-7,NA,NA,CASRCRESSYEQYF,TGTGCCAGCCGTTGCAGGGAGAGCTCCTACGAGCAGTACTTC